Below, 9 T cell receptor beta chains from the same sample are listed, as sequenced in a study of T cell responses to AZD1222 COVID-19 vaccine. Only in-frame clones appear in the TCRdb table, and some are missing; sequencing was by immunoSEQ multiplex PCR. The repertoire holds around 130,000 clones, with just under 95% as singletons. The sequencing used peripheral blood, collected on day 0 of AZD1222 vaccination. Receptors originate from an adult in good health.

The chain uses TRBV7-9 and TRBJ2-7, with TRBD1 as a possible D gene (6 bases). The V gene's germline CDR1 is SEHNR and CDR2 FQNEAQ (reference sequence). V was shortened by 3 bases and J by 4 bases, with 10 bases between the two germline ends. This CDR3 contains 13 residues. The CDR3: CASSFVQGYEQYF. The CDR3 nucleotides are TGTGCCAGCAGCTTTGTACAGGGTTACGAGCAGTACTTC.

The rearrangement links TRBV30 to TRBJ2-1, with D possibly called TRBD1 or TRBD2 (5 bases each). Per germline, CDR1 GTSNPN and CDR2 SVGIG (reference sequence). This CDR3 has 13 amino acids. In nucleotides, the CDR3 is TGTGCTGTCGGGGCAGGGTCCTACAATGAGCAGTTCTTC. Translated, it gives CAVGAGSYNEQFF.

J is TRBJ1-3 and V is TRBV7-9; maybe TRBD1 (5 bases). The CDR3 has 16 amino acids. Deletions cut 5 bases from V and 0 bases from J, with 14 bases between. Per germline, CDR1 SEHNR and CDR2 FQNEAQ (reference sequence). CDR3 in amino acids: CASSAGPPSSGNTIYF. Here the CDR3 DNA reads TGTGCCAGCAGCGCGGGACCGCCGAGCTCTGGAAACACCATATATTTT.

The chain couples TRBV5-6 to TRBJ1-1, with 9 nucleotides matching TRBD1. V trimming: 4 bases; J trimming: 5 bases; junction bases outside the gene matches: 9. The CDR3 has 15 residues. Germline lookup yields CDR1 SGHDT and CDR2 YYEEEE. The CDR3 loop is CASSPLDRGKTEAFF. CDR3 in DNA: TGTGCCAGCAGCCCCCTTGACAGGGGGAAGACTGAAGCTTTCTTT.

The rearrangement uses TRBV6-5 and TRBJ2-1; 7 bases fit TRBD1. CDR3 length equals 15 residues. V dropped 2 bases and J dropped 9; count of bases not matched to a gene: 10. The germline gives CDR1 MNHEY, CDR2 SVGAGI. The CDR3 DNA follows: TGTGCCAGCAGTTACGAGGGGGCCACCTCCCTTGAGCAGTTCTTC. Its translation is CASSYEGATSLEQFF.

This rearrangement joins TRBV5-4 to TRBJ2-7; TRBD2 aligns across 12 bases. CDR1 SGHNT and CDR2 YYREEE come from the germline V gene (reference sequence). V trimming: 5 bases; J trimming: 1 base; junction bases outside the gene matches: 4. There are 15 residues in the CDR3. CDR3 DNA: TGTGCCAGCAGACTAGCGGGAGGAAGATCCTACGAGCAGTACTTC. It translates to CASRLAGGRSYEQYF. The full variable domain, its missing parts supplied by reference TRBV5-4 and TRBJ2-7, is ETGVTQSPTHLIKTRGQQVTLRCSSQSGHNTVSWYQQALGQGPQFIFQYYREEENGRGNFPPRFSGLQFPNYSSELNVNALELDDSALYLCASRLAGGRSYEQYFGPGTRLTVT.

The V and J genes are TRBV9 and TRBJ2-1, with no clear D. CDR1 and CDR2 from the germline V gene are SGDLS and YYNGEE. The V end lost 4 bases, the J end lost 5 bases, and 13 bases lay between the germline ends. CDR3 length equals 14 residues. The CDR3 region has the DNA TGTGCCAGCAGCCCCAGCCCTATCAACAATGAGCAGTTCTTC. Protein product: CASSPSPINNEQFF.

The chain uses TRBV18 and TRBJ2-2; D is undetermined. The CDR3 has 14 residues. V gave up 3 bases and J gave up 1 base, with 6 bases separating them. Germline values: CDR1 KGHSH, CDR2 LQKENI. The CDR3 DNA reads as TGTGCCAGCTCACCCCAGGTGAACACCGGGGAGCTGTTTTTT. It encodes CASSPQVNTGELFF.

The rearrangement uses TRBV7-2 and TRBJ1-6, with D perhaps matching TRBD1 (5 bases). Germline CDR1 SGHTA, CDR2 FQGNSA. Between the trimmed V and J ends, which lost 5 bases and 9 bases, there was a span of 14 bases. The CDR3 spans 14 residues. The CDR3 is CASSQGDWSSPLHF. CDR3 sequence (DNA): TGTGCCAGCAGCCAGGGTGATTGGAGTTCACCCCTCCACTTT.